Below, 2 T cell receptor beta chains from the same sample are listed, as sequenced in a study of blood T cell repertoires in COVID-19. Method: immunoSEQ multiplex PCR; TCRdb's copy keeps in-frame clones and lacks some. The repertoire holds 60,000 to 80,000 clones, approximately 90% seen once, with 18% in the top ten. Sequenced sample: peripheral blood. Source of these receptors: a woman in her sixties with COVID-19, enrolled during active disease.

The chain employs TRBV10-3 and TRBJ2-7; tentatively, D is TRBD2 (5 bases). The V gene lost 2 bases and the J gene lost 11 bases, with 19 bases spanning the gap. This CDR3 region has 14 residues. Germline CDR1 and CDR2: ENHRY and SYGVKD. CDR3 sequence reads: CAISEKVGLPKKYF. CDR3 in DNA: TGTGCCATCAGTGAGAAGGTAGGACTCCCGAAGAAGTACTTC.

CDR3 sequence: CASSFRAGGAMNTEAFF. In DNA, the CDR3 is TGTGCCAGCAGCTTCAGGGCAGGGGGCGCGATGAACACTGAAGCTTTCTTT. The V call is TRBV7-2, the J call TRBJ1-1; 8 nucleotides align to TRBD1. The germline gives CDR1 SGHTA, CDR2 FQGNSA. The CDR3 has 17 residues. V gave up 3 bases and J gave up 0 bases; unmatched junction bases: 9. Looking up the rest from reference TRBV7-2 and TRBJ1-1 gives the full variable domain: GAGVSQSPSNKVTEKGKDVELRCDPISGHTALYWYRQSLGQGLEFLIYFQGNSAPDKSGLPSDRFSAERTGGSVSTLTIQRTQQEDSAVYLCASSFRAGGAMNTEAFFGQGTRLTVV.